Listed below are T cell receptor beta chains from one sample, sequenced in a study of CD8 T cells in ankylosing spondylitis. Each CDR3 protein is one row after TCRdb ran MiXCR on the 5' RACE reads. The top ten hold around 8.4% of the sample, which has more than 300,000 distinct CDR3 sequences, around a tenth seen once. The sequencing sample was made of blood, either unsorted or a sorted T cell fraction (not recorded which). The receptors were sampled from a female donor with ankylosing spondylitis or in good health (not recorded which). Each CDR3 is given with its conserved first and last residue. The D gene is left open where the match is weak. Not all rows give a size; the values are once, few, many and, for expanded clones, a class.

v_call,d_call,j_call,cdr3_length,clone_size,cdr3_nt,cdr3_aa
TRBV5-1,-,TRBJ1-2,13,many,TGCGCCAGCAGCTTGGACCTTTTTGGCGGCTACACCTTC,CASSLDLFGGYTF
TRBV10-1,-,TRBJ1-1,17,many,TGCGCCAGCAGTGAGTCCCCAGCCAGACTAATGAACACTGAAGCTTTCTTT,CASSESPARLMNTEAFF
TRBV7-8,-,TRBJ1-3,18,few,TGTGCCAGCAGCTTAGTCTCTAGGGTGGGAGTCTCTGGAAACACCATATATTTT,CASSLVSRVGVSGNTIYF
TRBV7-9,-,TRBJ1-1,12,few,TGTGCCAGCAGCTTCGCGGAACGAGCTGCTTTCTTT,CASSFAERAAFF
TRBV5-1,TRBD1,TRBJ2-7,13,many,TGCGCCAGCGACAGGGGCAATTCCTACGAGCAGTACTTC,CASDRGNSYEQYF
TRBV5-1,-,TRBJ1-1,15,many,TGCGCCAGCAGCCCAGGAGACAGCTTGAACACTGAAGCTTTCTTT,CASSPGDSLNTEAFF
TRBV5-1,-,TRBJ2-1,16,many,TGCGCCAGCAGACTGGCGAGCACAGCTTCCTACAATGAGCAGTTCTTC,CASRLASTASYNEQFF
TRBV5-1,-,TRBJ2-7,14,few,TGCGCCAGCAGCTTGTTAAAGACAGCCTACGAGCAGTACTTC,CASSLLKTAYEQYF
TRBV6-2/TRBV6-3,-,TRBJ2-1,14,-,TGTGCCAGCAGTTACACGGTAACAGGCAATGAGCAGTTCTTC,CASSYTVTGNEQFF
TRBV5-1,-,TRBJ2-7,15,many,TGCGCCAGCAGCTTATTGCCGCAGGGGCCGTACGAGCAGTACTTC,CASSLLPQGPYEQYF
TRBV12-3/TRBV12-4,-,TRBJ2-2,15,many,TGTGCCAGCAGTTTTTGGGGTAGGCGGGCCGGGGAGCTGTTTTTT,CASSFWGRRAGELFF
TRBV20-1,-,TRBJ2-3,12,many,TGCAGTGCTCACCTAGCTCTAGATACGCAGTATTTT,CSAHLALDTQYF
TRBV27,TRBD1,TRBJ1-5,14,many,TGTGCCAGCCGGGACAGGCCCGGCAATCAGCCCCAGCATTTT,CASRDRPGNQPQHF
TRBV27,-,TRBJ1-3,17,-,TGTGCCAGCCGTAGCCGTCTCGGGAACAGGTCTCGAAACACCATATATTTT,CASRSRLGNRSRNTIYF
TRBV20-1,TRBD2,TRBJ2-1,14,-,TGCAGTGCTAGAGGTAGCGGGACTCGCAATGAGCAGTTCTTC,CSARGSGTRNEQFF
TRBV28,-,TRBJ2-1,14,many,TGTGCCAGCAGTTATTTGACACCCAACAATGAGCAGTTCTTC,CASSYLTPNNEQFF
TRBV20-1,-,TRBJ2-1,14,few,TGCAGTGCTACGGCCCGGGGGCGAGGTTTTGAGCAGTTCTTC,CSATARGRGFEQFF
TRBV6-5,-,TRBJ2-1,16,many,TGTGCCAGCAGTTACTCGATCGGCATCTCCTACAATGAGCAGTTCTTC,CASSYSIGISYNEQFF
TRBV7-2,TRBD2,TRBJ2-7,14,many,TGTGCCAGCAGCTTATGGGCGGGAGTCTACGAGCAGTACTTC,CASSLWAGVYEQYF
TRBV20-1,-,TRBJ1-2,14,many,TGCAGTGCTAGAGTGGAGGGGACTAACTATGGCTACACCTTC,CSARVEGTNYGYTF
TRBV5-1,-,TRBJ2-3,17,many,TGCGCCAGCAGCTTGGGCGGCCTCCACTCCACAGGGGATACGCAGTATTTT,CASSLGGLHSTGDTQYF
TRBV5-6,-,TRBJ2-6,18,few,TGTGCCAGCAGCTTGGTCAGGGCCAGCTACTCTGGGGCCAACGTCCTGACTTTC,CASSLVRASYSGANVLTF
TRBV5-6,TRBD2,TRBJ2-1,14,few,TGTGCCAGCAGCACGACTAGCGGGGGTTATGAGCAGTTCTTC,CASSTTSGGYEQFF
TRBV7-9,-,TRBJ2-5,12,-,TGTGCCAGCAGCTTAGGGCCTGAGGCCCAGTACTTC,CASSLGPEAQYF
TRBV10-3,TRBD2,TRBJ2-1,16,many,TGTGCCATCAGTGAGTCGACTCAGGCGGGGGGGGCCAAGCAGTTCTTC,CAISESTQAGGAKQFF
TRBV28,-,TRBJ2-1,15,-,TGTGCCAGCAGTCCGCGGGCGGGGGCCGGCAATGAGCAGTTCTTC,CASSPRAGAGNEQFF
TRBV27,-,TRBJ2-5,14,-,TGTGCCAGTTCTCCACCACCTGGGGGGAGGACCCAGTACTTC,CASSPPPGGRTQYF
TRBV11-2,-,TRBJ2-1,18,many,TGTGCCAGCAGTTCCCCACGCCGAGCTGCGAGCTCCTACAATGAGCAGTTCTTC,CASSSPRRAASSYNEQFF
TRBV20-1,-,TRBJ2-3,14,many,TGCAGTTCTTCGCCGGGGGCCAACACAGATACGCAGTATTTT,CSSSPGANTDTQYF
TRBV25-1,-,TRBJ2-3,16,few,TGTGCCAGCAGTCCGAGGCGGACGGCTAGCACAGATACGCAGTATTTT,CASSPRRTASTDTQYF
TRBV4-1,-,TRBJ2-3,15,few,TGCGCCAGCAGCACGACGGGGCAGCTCCCAGATACGCAGTATTTT,CASSTTGQLPDTQYF
TRBV15,-,TRBJ2-2,16,-,TGTGCCACCAGCAGAGAGGAGAGAACAAACACCGGGGAGCTGTTTTTT,CATSREERTNTGELFF
TRBV29-1,-,TRBJ1-1,13,many,TGCAGCGTTGGGGAGGGCTTGGGCACTGAAGCTTTCTTT,CSVGEGLGTEAFF
TRBV20-1,-,TRBJ2-5,10,many,TGCAGTGCTGAGGCGGAGACCCAGTACTTC,CSAEAETQYF
TRBV2,TRBD1,TRBJ2-7,14,many,TGTGCCAGCAGTCCTGACAGGGCCTCCTACGAGCAGTACTTC,CASSPDRASYEQYF
TRBV7-9,-,TRBJ2-7,11,-,TGTGCCAGCAGCACCCCTGGCGAGCAGTACTTC,CASSTPGEQYF
TRBV7-2,TRBD2,TRBJ2-3,16,many,TGTGCCAGCAGTTACAAAGCGGGAGGGGGGGCAGATACGCAGTATTTT,CASSYKAGGGADTQYF
TRBV3-1,-,TRBJ2-3,15,few,TGTGCCAGCAGCCCCGGAACCCTCGGCACAGATACGCAGTATTTT,CASSPGTLGTDTQYF
TRBV5-1,TRBD1,TRBJ2-7,15,many,TGCGCCAGCAGCACAACAGGGGTTGGCTCCTACGAGCAGTACTTC,CASSTTGVGSYEQYF
TRBV5-1,-,TRBJ2-1,14,many,TGCGCCAGCAGCTTGGCGACAGTTTACAATGAGCAGTTCTTC,CASSLATVYNEQFF
TRBV12-3/TRBV12-4,-,TRBJ2-1,17,many,TGTGCCAGCAGTTTAGTGGGGCTGGGGAGCTCCTACAATGAGCAGTTCTTC,CASSLVGLGSSYNEQFF
TRBV5-1,TRBD1,TRBJ1-1,15,-,TGCGCCAGCAGCCAAACCGGGACAGGGGGGACTGAAGCTTTCTTT,CASSQTGTGGTEAFF
TRBV6-5,-,TRBJ2-2,17,many,TGTGCCAGCAGTTGGGAGAAGTTTCGAACGGACACCGGGGAGCTGTTTTTT,CASSWEKFRTDTGELFF
TRBV12-3/TRBV12-4,-,TRBJ1-2,14,few,TGTGCCAGCAGCCGCCGGGCGGCGAGCTATGGCTACACCTTC,CASSRRAASYGYTF
TRBV28,-,TRBJ2-5,12,few,TGTGCCAGCACACTAGGTTCTGGGACCCAGTACTTC,CASTLGSGTQYF